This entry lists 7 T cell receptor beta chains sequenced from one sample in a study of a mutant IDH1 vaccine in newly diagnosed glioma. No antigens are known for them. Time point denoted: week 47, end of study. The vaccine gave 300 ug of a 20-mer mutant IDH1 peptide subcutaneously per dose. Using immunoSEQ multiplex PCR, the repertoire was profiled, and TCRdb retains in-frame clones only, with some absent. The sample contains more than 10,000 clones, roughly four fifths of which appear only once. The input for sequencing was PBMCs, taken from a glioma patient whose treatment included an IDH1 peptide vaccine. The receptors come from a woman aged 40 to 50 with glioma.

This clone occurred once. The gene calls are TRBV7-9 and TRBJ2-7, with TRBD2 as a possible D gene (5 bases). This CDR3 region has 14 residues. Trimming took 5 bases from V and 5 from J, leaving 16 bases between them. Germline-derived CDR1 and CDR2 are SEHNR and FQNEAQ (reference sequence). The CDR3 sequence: CASSTGGLGHEQYF. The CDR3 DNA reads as TGTGCCAGCAGCACGGGCGGGTTAGGGCACGAGCAGTACTTC.

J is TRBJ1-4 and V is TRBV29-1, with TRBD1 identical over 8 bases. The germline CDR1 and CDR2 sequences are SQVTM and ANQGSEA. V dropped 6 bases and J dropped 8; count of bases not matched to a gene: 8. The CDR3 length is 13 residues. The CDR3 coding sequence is TGCAGCGTGACAGGGGAGACTCACGAAAAACTGTTTTTT. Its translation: CSVTGETHEKLFF.

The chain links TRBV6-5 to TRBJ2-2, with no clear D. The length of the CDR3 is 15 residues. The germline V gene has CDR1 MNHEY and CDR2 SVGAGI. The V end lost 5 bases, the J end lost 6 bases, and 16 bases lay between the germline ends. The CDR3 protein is CASSRHVNKAGELFF. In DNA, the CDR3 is TGTGCCAGCAGTAGACACGTTAACAAGGCCGGGGAGCTGTTTTTT.

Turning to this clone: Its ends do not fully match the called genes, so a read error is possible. CDR3 protein: CASSSSGTQETQYF. In DNA form, the CDR3 reads TGTGCTAGCAGCTCCAGCGGGACTCAAGAGACCCAGTACTTC. This sequence joins TRBV7-7 and TRBJ2-5; TRBD2 matches at 7 bases. The CDR3 contains 14 residues. Germline CDR1 reads SSHAT; CDR2 reads FNYEAQ (reference sequence).

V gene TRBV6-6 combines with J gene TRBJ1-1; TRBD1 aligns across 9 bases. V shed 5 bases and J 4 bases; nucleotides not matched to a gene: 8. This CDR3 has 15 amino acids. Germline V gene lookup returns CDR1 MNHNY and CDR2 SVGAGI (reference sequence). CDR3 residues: CASSPRDRDGTEAFF. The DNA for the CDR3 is TGTGCCAGCAGTCCACGGGACAGGGATGGCACTGAAGCTTTCTTT.

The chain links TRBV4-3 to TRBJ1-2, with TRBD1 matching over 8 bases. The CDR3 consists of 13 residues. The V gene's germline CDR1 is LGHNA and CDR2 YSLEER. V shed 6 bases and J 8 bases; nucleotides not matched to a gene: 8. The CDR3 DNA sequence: TGCGCCAGCAGGTCCTCGACAGGGGAAGGCTACACCTTC. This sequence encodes CASRSSTGEGYTF.

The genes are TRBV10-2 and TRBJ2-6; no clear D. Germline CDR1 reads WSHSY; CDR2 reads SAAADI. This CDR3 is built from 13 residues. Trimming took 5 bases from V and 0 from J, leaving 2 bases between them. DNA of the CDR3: TGCGCCAGCAGTAGCTCTGGGGCCAACGTCCTGACTTTC. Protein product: CASSSSGANVLTF.